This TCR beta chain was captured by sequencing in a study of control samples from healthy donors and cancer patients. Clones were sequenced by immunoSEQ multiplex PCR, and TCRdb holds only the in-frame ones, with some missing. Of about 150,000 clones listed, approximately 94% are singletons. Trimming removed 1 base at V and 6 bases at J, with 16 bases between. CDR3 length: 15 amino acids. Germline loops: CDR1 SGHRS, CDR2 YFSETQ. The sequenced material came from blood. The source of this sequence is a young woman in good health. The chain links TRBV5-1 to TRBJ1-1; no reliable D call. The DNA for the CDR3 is TGCGCCAGCAGCTTGAAAATCAGTGAGAAATCTGAAGCTTTCTTT. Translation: CASSLKISEKSEAFF.